This passage covers 7 T cell receptor beta chains from one sample sequenced in a study of Ad26.COV2.S vaccination and SARS-CoV-2 variants. Repertoires were generated with immunoSEQ multiplex PCR, while TCRdb's copy carries only in-frame clones and drops some. The sample contains more than 300,000 clones, 88% of which appear only once. Treatment meaning: some 19 received Ad26.COV2.S at low or high dose, single or two shots; roughly 5 received placebo; per-sample allocation not given. Sample collection was performed on day 63 after the first vaccine or placebo injection. Sequencing used peripheral blood, obtained in a trial of Ad26.COV2.S vaccine versus placebo. The receptors were sampled from a person aged 18-65 years who received the Ad26.COV2.S COVID-19 vaccine or a placebo.

This clone was counted only a few times. The chain couples TRBV19 to TRBJ1-1; perhaps TRBD1 as D (5 bases). CDR1 and CDR2 from the germline V gene are LNHDA and SQIVND (reference sequence). This CDR3 is 15 amino acids long. V dropped 7 bases and J dropped 4 bases, with 19 bases sitting between them. CDR3 coding DNA: TGTGCCAGTATTTATGCGGGGCCGGTGGGCACTGAAGCTTTCTTT. This translates into CASIYAGPVGTEAFF.

V gene TRBV27 combines with J gene TRBJ2-7; 10 bases are a match to TRBD1. Germline CDR1 MNHEY, CDR2 SMNVEV (reference sequence). The CDR3 spans 15 residues. Trimming cost V 4 bases and J 3 bases; bases outside gene matches: 6. The CDR3 sequence is CASSSRGTGDYEQYF. For the CDR3, the DNA is TGTGCCAGCAGTTCCCGTGGGACAGGGGACTACGAGCAGTACTTC.

The genes are TRBV30 and TRBJ1-5, with 7 positions matching TRBD1. The V gene's germline CDR1 is GTSNPN and CDR2 SVGIG (reference sequence). With V trimmed by 2 bases and J by 2 bases, 9 bases remained unmatched. This CDR3 is 16 amino acids long. CDR3 sequence reads: CAWSRIGGKGNQPQHF. Here the CDR3 DNA reads TGTGCCTGGAGTCGGATAGGGGGCAAGGGCAATCAGCCCCAGCATTTT.

The J gene is TRBJ1-3, the V gene TRBV27, with no clear D. The CDR3 totals 17 residues. Germline lookup yields CDR1 MNHEY and CDR2 SMNVEV (reference sequence). V was trimmed by 2 bases and J by 0 bases, leaving 14 bases between them. CDR3 residues: CASSLKFDLSSGNTIYF. CDR3 coding DNA: TGTGCCAGCAGTTTAAAGTTTGACCTTAGCTCTGGAAACACCATATATTTT.

This chain connects TRBV30 to TRBJ2-6, with D uncertain. CDR3 size: 17 residues. The germline V gene encodes CDR1 GTSNPN and CDR2 SVGIG (reference sequence). Trimming took off 1 base at V and 0 bases at J, with 13 bases between the two ends. The CDR3 DNA is TGTGCCTGGAGTGATTCTTGGGCAGCCTCTGGGGCCAACGTCCTGACTTTC. Translating gives CAWSDSWAASGANVLTF. The full variable domain, with the rest looked up from reference TRBV30 and TRBJ2-6, is SQTIHQWPATLVQPVGSPLSLECTVEGTSNPNLYWYRQAAGRGLQLLFYSVGIGQISSEVPQNLSASRPQDRQFILSSKKLLLSDSGFYLCAWSDSWAASGANVLTFGAGSRLTVL.

The V gene is TRBV9, the J gene TRBJ1-2, with unresolved D. The germline V gene has CDR1 SGDLS and CDR2 YYNGEE. The V end was cut by 0 bases, the J end by 8 bases, with 14 bases between. This CDR3 has 14 residues. The CDR3 DNA reads as TGTGCCAGCAGCGTAGAATTCGAGGGATCCGGCTACACCTTC. It codes for CASSVEFEGSGYTF.

The chain carries TRBV6-6 and TRBJ1-4; tentatively, D is TRBD1 (5 bases). The V and J ends lost 2 bases and 7 bases respectively, with 8 bases between them. This CDR3 has 13 residues. Germline V gives CDR1 MNHNY, CDR2 SVGAGI (reference sequence). In DNA form, the CDR3 reads TGTGCCAGCAGTTACCGGGGGTTTGAAAAACTGTTTTTT. The encoded protein is CASSYRGFEKLFF.